One and the same sample provided the 27 T cell receptor beta chains below, sequenced in a study of blood T cell repertoires in COVID-19 (dated by TCRdb to about 2020). Libraries were constructed by the immunoSEQ multiplex PCR assay. In TCRdb, the immuneACCESS table is reduced to in-frame sequences with V and J assigned. These tables do not hold every clone; where another copy was compared, an unresolved V gene accounts for under half, and the others remain unexplained. For this sample the table gives under 150,000 clones, of which around four fifths were detected only once. The ten largest make up about 3% of the sample. Material for sequencing was peripheral blood. Receptors were obtained from a woman aged 40 to 50 with active or convalescent COVID-19.

The chain links TRBV20-1 to TRBJ2-7; TRBD1 matches 8 bases. The ends lost 3 bases at V and 5 bases at J; junction bases unmatched: 9. This CDR3 is 14 amino acids long. The germline gives CDR1 DFQATT, CDR2 SNEGSKA (reference sequence). DNA for the CDR3: TGCAGTGCTAGTCGGACAGGGAGTTCCCACGAGCAGTACTTC. It codes for CSASRTGSSHEQYF.

The chain links TRBV6-6 to TRBJ1-5; D remains ambiguous. The V gene's germline CDR1 is MNHNY and CDR2 SVGAGI (reference sequence). The CDR3 loop spans 14 amino acids. V shed 4 bases and J shed 2 bases, with 9 bases lying between them. CDR3 DNA: TGTGCCAGCAGTTGGGAGGCCGGCAATCAGCCCCAGCATTTT. Its protein product is CASSWEAGNQPQHF.

CDR3 residues: CAWRRGFSTEAFF. In DNA form, the CDR3 reads TGTGCCTGGCGCAGAGGATTTAGCACTGAAGCTTTCTTT. The genes are TRBV30 and TRBJ1-1; the D is unclear. The CDR3 covers 13 residues. V gave up 5 bases and J gave up 4 bases, with 14 bases separating them. In germline, CDR1 is GTSNPN, CDR2 SVGIG (reference sequence).

The chain recombines TRBV25-1 with TRBJ2-3, with TRBD2 identical over 12 bases. V lost 4 bases, J lost 5 bases, and 10 bases stayed unmatched. CDR1 and CDR2 (germline): MGHDK, SYGVNS. The CDR3 runs 17 residues. Here the CDR3 DNA reads TGTGCCAGCAGTGCGTGGCTAGCGGGGGGGACAGGAGATACGCAGTATTTT. This translates into CASSAWLAGGTGDTQYF.

This clone showed up just a few times. The rearrangement links TRBV7-2 to TRBJ2-7; possible D gene TRBD2, 6 bases. The CDR3 spans 14 residues. The V end lost 4 bases, the J end lost 7 bases, and 17 bases lay between the germline ends. Germline V CDR1 and CDR2: SGHTA, FQGNSA. CDR3 in amino acids: CASSSLSGRREQYF. In nucleotides, the CDR3 is TGTGCCAGCAGCTCGCTTTCAGGGAGGCGGGAGCAGTACTTC.

The CDR3 loop is CATSDRQGAGYTF. CDR3 in DNA: TGTGCCACCAGTGACCGCCAAGGGGCTGGCTACACCTTC. V gene TRBV24-1 combines with J gene TRBJ1-2; TRBD1 is a possible D gene (5 bases). Germline V gene data show CDR1 as KGHDR and CDR2 as SFDVKD. V gave up 4 bases and J gave up 7 bases, with 12 bases separating them. The length of the CDR3 is 13 residues.

As concerns this clone: This specimen includes other DNA sequences encoding the same CDR3. This chain connects TRBV28 to TRBJ1-1, with TRBD1 matching 9 bases. V lost 2 bases to trimming and J lost 5 bases; unmatched junction nucleotides: 6. This CDR3 has 15 amino acids. Germline V lookup: CDR1 MDHEN, CDR2 SYDVKM. The CDR3 protein is CASSLGQGFRTEAFF. The CDR3 DNA reads as TGTGCCAGCAGTTTAGGACAGGGGTTCAGGACTGAAGCTTTCTTT. The whole variable domain, filled in from reference TRBV28 and TRBJ1-1, reads DVKVTQSSRYLVKRTGEKVFLECVQDMDHENMFWYRQDPGLGLRLIYFSYDVKMKEKGDIPEGYSVSREKKERFSLILESASTNQTSMYLCASSLGQGFRTEAFFGQGTRLTVV.

This rearrangement joins TRBV12-3 or TRBV12-4 to TRBJ1-2; 10 bases line up with TRBD1. V dropped 6 bases and J dropped 7; count of bases not matched to a gene: 2. CDR3 length: 12 amino acids. The CDR3 bases are TGTGCCAGCAGGGGACAGGGGATTGGCTACACCTTC. Translation: CASRGQGIGYTF.

The chain employs TRBV9 and TRBJ2-7, with 9 bases fitting TRBD2. The CDR3 consists of 15 residues. The junction had 8 bases not matched to a gene; V was cut back by 5 bases and J by 2 bases. CDR1 and CDR2 (germline): SGDLS, YYNGEE. CDR3 nucleotide sequence: TGTGCCAGCAGGATACCTAGCGGGGCTGCCTACGAGCAGTACTTC. This encodes CASRIPSGAAYEQYF.

CDR3 sequence reads: CAISGRDRGGETQYF. DNA for the CDR3: TGTGCCATCAGTGGTAGGGACAGGGGAGGTGAGACCCAGTACTTC. The V and J genes are TRBV10-3 and TRBJ2-5; 10 nucleotides agree with TRBD1. The CDR3 loop spans 15 amino acids. The germline CDR1 and CDR2 sequences are ENHRY and SYGVKD. The V segment lost 4 bases and the J segment 5 bases; nucleotides outside the gene matches: 7.

The chain employs TRBV19 and TRBJ1-1; D possibly corresponds to TRBD1 (5 bases). The germline V gene has CDR1 LNHDA and CDR2 SQIVND (reference sequence). The CDR3 consists of 12 residues. The ends were cut back, 0 bases at V and 6 bases at J, with 5 bases in the middle. The CDR3 here is CASSIEGAEAFF. The DNA for the CDR3 is TGTGCCAGTAGTATAGAAGGGGCTGAAGCTTTCTTT.

V gene TRBV5-1 combines with J gene TRBJ2-2; 7 nucleotides agree with TRBD1. With V trimmed by 4 bases and J by 4 bases, 7 bases remained unmatched. Per the germline V gene, CDR1 is SGHRS and CDR2 is YFSETQ. The CDR3 consists of 15 residues. The chain's CDR3 is CASSKRQGSTGELFF. CDR3 sequence (DNA): TGCGCCAGCAGCAAACGACAGGGTTCCACCGGGGAGCTGTTTTTT.

V and J are TRBV2 and TRBJ2-2; weak D call: TRBD2 (5 bases). V lost 8 bases and J 1 base, leaving 5 bases between the germline ends. CDR3 length: 12 residues. CDR1 SNHLY and CDR2 FYNNEI come from the germline V gene. In DNA, the CDR3 is TGTGCCAGCCGGGGGAACACCGGGGAGCTGTTTTTT. Translating it yields CASRGNTGELFF.

The rearrangement links TRBV7-2 to TRBJ2-7; D gene unclear. The CDR3 sequence is 15 residues long. The germline gives CDR1 SGHTA, CDR2 FQGNSA. V gave up 1 base and J gave up 0 bases, with 10 bases separating them. Here the CDR3 reads CASSLGSSSSYEQYF. The CDR3 nucleotides are TGTGCCAGCAGCTTAGGCTCTTCGAGCTCCTACGAGCAGTACTTC.

The chain recombines TRBV3-1 (or the pseudogene TRBV3-2) with TRBJ1-4; possible D gene TRBD1, 5 bases. The V end was cut by 5 bases, the J end by 6 bases, with 16 bases between. Germline V gene lookup returns CDR1 LGHDT and CDR2 YNNKEL (reference sequence). CDR3 length: 15 residues. This CDR3 is CASSYRRGRHEKLFF. The CDR3 nucleotides read TGTGCCAGCAGCTACCGCCGGGGGAGGCATGAAAAACTGTTTTTT.

Concerning this clone itself: The sample has other DNA sequences that encode this CDR3 too. This chain links TRBV29-1 with TRBJ1-1; TRBD1 is a possible D gene (6 bases). This CDR3 is built from 12 residues. V gave up 4 bases and J gave up 0 bases, with 6 bases separating them. Germline CDR1 and CDR2: SQVTM and ANQGSEA. The CDR3 nucleotides are TGCAGCGTTGGACAGGTGAACACTGAAGCTTTCTTT. This sequence encodes CSVGQVNTEAFF.

This clone has just one count. CDR3: CASSPPTGTMNTEAFF. The CDR3 bases are TGTGCCAGCAGCCCTCCGACAGGGACCATGAACACTGAAGCTTTCTTT. The chain has TRBV28 and TRBJ1-1; 7 nucleotides agree with TRBD1. Germline lookup yields CDR1 MDHEN and CDR2 SYDVKM. The CDR3 extends over 16 amino acids. J was trimmed by 0 bases and V by 6 bases; bases with no gene match: 10. The full variable domain, in which reference TRBV28 and TRBJ1-1 provide the parts outside the CDR3, is DVKVTQSSRYLVKRTGEKVFLECVQDMDHENMFWYRQDPGLGLRLIYFSYDVKMKEKGDIPEGYSVSREKKERFSLILESASTNQTSMYLCASSPPTGTMNTEAFFGQGTRLTVV.

This chain links TRBV7-9 with TRBJ1-1; TRBD1 agrees at 7 bases. V lost 5 bases and J lost 1; bases outside the gene matches: 7. The CDR3 contains 15 residues. The germline V gene has CDR1 SEHNR and CDR2 FQNEAQ (reference sequence). The CDR3 spells CASSLMGQTNTEAFF. The CDR3 region has the DNA TGTGCCAGCAGCCTAATGGGACAGACGAACACTGAAGCTTTCTTT.

This sequence joins TRBV2 and TRBJ1-4, with 9 bases aligning to TRBD1. CDR3 length: 13 amino acids. The V gene end was trimmed by 4 bases and the J gene end by 8 bases; junction bases not matched to a gene: 2. The V gene's germline CDR1 is SNHLY and CDR2 FYNNEI. The CDR3 loop reads CASSGQGGEKLFF. The CDR3 DNA follows: TGTGCCAGCAGTGGACAGGGGGGAGAAAAACTGTTTTTT.

The genes are TRBV6-4 and TRBJ2-5; possible D gene TRBD1, 6 bases. Germline lookup yields CDR1 MRHNA and CDR2 SNTAGT. This CDR3 region has 16 residues. V lost 6 bases and J lost 1, with 18 bases in between. The CDR3 loop reads CASSVPETGIQETQYF. The CDR3 DNA reads as TGTGCCAGCAGCGTTCCGGAAACAGGGATCCAAGAGACCCAGTACTTC.

The rearrangement joins TRBV6-1 to TRBJ2-3; 13 bases fit TRBD2. Germline CDR1 is MNHNS and CDR2 is SASEGT. Trimming cost V 3 bases and J 0 bases; bases outside gene matches: 0. This CDR3 is built from 16 residues. The CDR3 DNA reads TGTGCCAGCAGTGAGACTAGCGGGAGGAGCACAGATACGCAGTATTTT. It codes for CASSETSGRSTDTQYF.

CDR3 sequence (DNA): TGTGCCAGCAGCCCAAGACACTTTTACACTGAAGCTTTCTTT. Protein sequence: CASSPRHFYTEAFF. This rearrangement joins TRBV11-2 to TRBJ1-1; D remains unclear. Germline values: CDR1 SGHAT, CDR2 FQNNGV. Trimming shortened V by 5 bases and J by 3 bases, and 13 bases separated the two germline ends. This CDR3 region has 14 residues.

The rearrangement links TRBV19 to TRBJ1-1, with D tentatively TRBD1 (5 bases). Trimming took off 1 base at V and 3 bases at J, with 12 bases between the two ends. CDR3 length equals 15 residues. Per germline, CDR1 LNHDA and CDR2 SQIVND (reference sequence). The CDR3 here is CASSIGGGLDTEAFF. CDR3 coding DNA: TGTGCCAGTAGTATAGGGGGGGGTTTGGACACTGAAGCTTTCTTT.

The rearrangement joins TRBV19 to TRBJ1-2; tentative D call: TRBD1 (6 bases). Germline V gene data show CDR1 as LNHDA and CDR2 as SQIVND (reference sequence). The CDR3 totals 13 residues. Trimming removed 4 bases at V and 4 bases at J, with 10 bases between. Here the CDR3 DNA reads TGTGCCAGTAGTACCTCGACAGGCTATGGCTACACCTTC. This codes for CASSTSTGYGYTF.

This clone was counted a few times. The chain combines TRBV5-5 with TRBJ1-2; 9 positions agree with TRBD1. The trim removed 0 bases at V and 4 bases at J, leaving 7 bases unmatched. CDR1 and CDR2 from the germline V gene are SGHKS and YYEKEE (reference sequence). This CDR3 contains 16 residues. The CDR3, as DNA: TGTGCCAGCAGCTTGGCGCCGGGACAGGGAGGCTATGGCTACACCTTC. It translates to CASSLAPGQGGYGYTF.

The chain has TRBV7-9 and TRBJ1-1; D perhaps matches TRBD1 (6 bases). The germline V gene has CDR1 SEHNR and CDR2 FQNEAQ (reference sequence). This CDR3 has 14 residues. V was trimmed by 4 bases and J by 0 bases, leaving 9 bases between them. The CDR3 reads CASSYGQMNTEAFF. CDR3 coding DNA: TGTGCCAGCAGCTACGGACAGATGAACACTGAAGCTTTCTTT.

The CDR3: CASRDRVLGKNIQYF. CDR3 coding DNA: TGTGCCAGCAGGGACAGGGTGCTCGGCAAAAACATTCAGTACTTC. This chain uses TRBV6-6 with TRBJ2-4; TRBD1 aligns across 8 bases. The length of the CDR3 is 15 residues. The V gene end was trimmed by 6 bases and the J gene end by 3 bases; junction bases not matched to a gene: 7. Germline-derived CDR1 and CDR2 are MNHNY and SVGAGI (reference sequence).